The present TCR beta chain was sequenced within a study of T cells after somatic rescue of genetic block. CDR1 is MNHEY and CDR2 is SMNVEV in the germline V gene (reference sequence). The CDR3 has 16 amino acids. Trimming at V came to 5 bases and at J to 4 bases, leaving 7 bases not matched to a gene. Only in-frame clones appear in the TCRdb table, and some are missing; sequencing was by immunoSEQ multiplex PCR. The profile shows about 110,000 clones, about 89% of them singletons. The sample was peripheral blood mononuclear cells (PBMCs). This chain connects TRBV27 to TRBJ2-1; 11 nucleotides agree with TRBD2. The clonotype comes from a woman aged 18 to 35. This CDR3 reads CASSHRLAGGYNEQFF. DNA of the CDR3: TGTGCCAGCAGTCACCGGTTAGCGGGGGGGTACAATGAGCAGTTCTTC.